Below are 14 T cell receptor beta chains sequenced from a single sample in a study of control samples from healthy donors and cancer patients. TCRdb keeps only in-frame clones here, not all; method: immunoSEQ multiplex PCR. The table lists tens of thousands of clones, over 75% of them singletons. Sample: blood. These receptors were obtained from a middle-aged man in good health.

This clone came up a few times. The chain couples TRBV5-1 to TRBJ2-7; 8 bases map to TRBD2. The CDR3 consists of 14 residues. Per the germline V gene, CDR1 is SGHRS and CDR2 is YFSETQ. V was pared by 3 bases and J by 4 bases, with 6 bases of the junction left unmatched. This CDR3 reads CASSSQRGSYEQYF. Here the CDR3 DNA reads TGCGCCAGCAGCTCCCAGCGGGGGAGTTACGAGCAGTACTTC.

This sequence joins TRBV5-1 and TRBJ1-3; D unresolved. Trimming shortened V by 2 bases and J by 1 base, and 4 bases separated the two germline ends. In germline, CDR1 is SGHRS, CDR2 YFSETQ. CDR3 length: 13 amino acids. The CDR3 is CASSFNSGNTIYF. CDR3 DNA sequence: TGCGCCAGCAGCTTTAATTCTGGAAACACCATATATTTT.

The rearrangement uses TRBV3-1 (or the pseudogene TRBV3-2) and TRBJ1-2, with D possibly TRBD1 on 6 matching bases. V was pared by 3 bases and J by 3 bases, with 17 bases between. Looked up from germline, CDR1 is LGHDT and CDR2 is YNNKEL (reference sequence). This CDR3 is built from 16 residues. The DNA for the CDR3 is TGTGCCAGCAGCCAGGACCACGGGGGGCCCTACTATGGCTACACCTTC. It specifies CASSQDHGGPYYGYTF.

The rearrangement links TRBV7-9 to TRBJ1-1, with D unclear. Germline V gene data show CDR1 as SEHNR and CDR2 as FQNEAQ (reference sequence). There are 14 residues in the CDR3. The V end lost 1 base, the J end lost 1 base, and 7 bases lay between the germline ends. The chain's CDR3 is CASSLGVSNTEAFF. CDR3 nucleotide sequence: TGTGCCAGCAGCTTAGGGGTGTCGAACACTGAAGCTTTCTTT.

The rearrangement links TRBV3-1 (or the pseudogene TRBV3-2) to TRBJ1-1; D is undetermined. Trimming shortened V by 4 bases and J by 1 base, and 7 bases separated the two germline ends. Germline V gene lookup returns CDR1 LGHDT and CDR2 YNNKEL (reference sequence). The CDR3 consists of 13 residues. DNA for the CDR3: TGTGCCAGCAGCCCTCGTTGGAACACTGAAGCTTTCTTT. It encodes CASSPRWNTEAFF.

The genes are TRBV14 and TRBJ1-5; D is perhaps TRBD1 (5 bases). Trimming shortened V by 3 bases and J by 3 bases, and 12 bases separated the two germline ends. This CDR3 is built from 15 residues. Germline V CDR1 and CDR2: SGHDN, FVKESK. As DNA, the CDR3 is TGTGCCAGCAGCCAGGGAACAGGCCCCAATCAGCCCCAGCATTTT. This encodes CASSQGTGPNQPQHF.

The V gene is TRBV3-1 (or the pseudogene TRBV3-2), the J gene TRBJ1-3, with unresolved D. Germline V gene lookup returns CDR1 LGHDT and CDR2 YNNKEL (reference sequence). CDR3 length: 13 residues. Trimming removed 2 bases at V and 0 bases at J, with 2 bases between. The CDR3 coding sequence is TGTGCCAGCAGCCAACTCTCTGGAAACACCATATATTTT. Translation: CASSQLSGNTIYF.

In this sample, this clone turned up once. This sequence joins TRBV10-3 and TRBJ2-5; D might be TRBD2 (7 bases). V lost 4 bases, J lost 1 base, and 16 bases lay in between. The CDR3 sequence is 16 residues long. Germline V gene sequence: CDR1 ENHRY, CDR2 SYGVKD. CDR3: CAISGSGRGAQETQYF. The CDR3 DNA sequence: TGTGCCATCAGTGGCTCGGGGAGGGGGGCCCAAGAGACCCAGTACTTC.

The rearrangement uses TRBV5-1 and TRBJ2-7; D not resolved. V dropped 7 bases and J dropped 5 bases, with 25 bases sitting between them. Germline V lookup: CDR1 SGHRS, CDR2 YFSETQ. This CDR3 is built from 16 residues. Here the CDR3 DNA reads TGCGCCAGCGCTCCAACACGGGCCGACGTTCTGCACGAGCAGTACTTC. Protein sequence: CASAPTRADVLHEQYF.

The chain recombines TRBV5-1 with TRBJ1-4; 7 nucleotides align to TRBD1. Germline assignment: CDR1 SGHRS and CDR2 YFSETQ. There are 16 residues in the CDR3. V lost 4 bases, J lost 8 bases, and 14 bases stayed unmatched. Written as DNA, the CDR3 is TGCGCCAGCAGCCTAAGCCCAGGGGGAGTTAACGAAAAACTGTTTTTT. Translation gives CASSLSPGGVNEKLFF.

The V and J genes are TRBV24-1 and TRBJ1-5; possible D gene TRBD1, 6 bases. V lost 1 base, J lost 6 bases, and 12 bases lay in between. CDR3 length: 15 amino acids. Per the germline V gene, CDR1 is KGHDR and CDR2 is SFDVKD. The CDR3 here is CATSDFGGRGQPQHF. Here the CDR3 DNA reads TGTGCCACCAGTGATTTTGGGGGCAGGGGTCAGCCCCAGCATTTT.

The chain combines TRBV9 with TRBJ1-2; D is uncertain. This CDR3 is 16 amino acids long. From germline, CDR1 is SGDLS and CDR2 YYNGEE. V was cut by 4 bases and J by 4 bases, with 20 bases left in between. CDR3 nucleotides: TGTGCCAGCAGCCCTCATAGTGAGGGTACTAGCTATGGCTACACCTTC. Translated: CASSPHSEGTSYGYTF.

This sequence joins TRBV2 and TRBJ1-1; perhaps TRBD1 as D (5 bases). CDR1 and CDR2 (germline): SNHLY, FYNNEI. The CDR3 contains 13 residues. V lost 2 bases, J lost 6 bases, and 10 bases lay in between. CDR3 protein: CASSEWGGAEAFF. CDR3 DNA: TGTGCCAGCAGTGAATGGGGGGGTGCTGAAGCTTTCTTT.

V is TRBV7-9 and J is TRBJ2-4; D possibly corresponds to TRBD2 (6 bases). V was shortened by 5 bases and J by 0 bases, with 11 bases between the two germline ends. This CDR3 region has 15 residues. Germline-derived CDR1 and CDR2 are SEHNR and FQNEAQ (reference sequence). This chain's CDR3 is CASSGGSLAKNIQYF. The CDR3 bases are TGTGCCAGCAGCGGAGGGAGTTTAGCCAAAAACATTCAGTACTTC.